The 20 T cell receptor beta chains presented below share a single source sample, sequenced in a study of T-cell reconstitution after alpha-beta-depleted transplantation in children. Unique molecular identifiers featured in how the TCRbeta library was prepared. MiXCR, run by TCRdb on the PCR reads, gives a single entry per CDR3 protein. This sample has approximately 800,000 distinct CDR3 sequences; 16% occur once, and the top ten carry approximately 5%. The material sequenced was PBMCs, mostly from graft donor cells, taken 360 days after TCRalphabeta/CD19-depleted stem cell transplant. These receptors originate from a male patient between 10 and 17 years old who had a stem cell transplant for acute lymphoblastic leukemia, so the T cells may come from the graft donor.

V and J are TRBV12-3 or TRBV12-4 and TRBJ1-5; 8 nucleotides line up with TRBD1. The CDR3 is 15 amino acids. V trimming: 6 bases; J trimming: 7 bases; junction bases outside the gene matches: 11. The DNA of the CDR3 is TGTGCCAGCAGCACTCCGGGACAGGTACAGCAGCCCCAGCATTTT. Protein product: CASSTPGQVQQPQHF.

A few counts support this clonotype. The chain combines TRBV2 with TRBJ2-5, with 8 nucleotides matching TRBD2. Trimming at V came to 8 bases and at J to 5 bases, leaving 10 bases not matched to a gene. The germline CDR1 and CDR2 sequences are SNHLY and FYNNEI. The CDR3 is made up of 14 amino acids. The CDR3 DNA sequence: TGTGCCAGCGGCCATAGCGGGGCAGGCGAGACCCAGTACTTC. Translated: CASGHSGAGETQYF.

This clonotype turned up a few times. The chain combines TRBV5-1 with TRBJ1-1; TRBD1 matches 7 bases. Per germline, CDR1 SGHRS and CDR2 YFSETQ. V gave up 2 bases and J gave up 5 bases; unmatched junction bases: 9. The CDR3 length is 15 residues. The CDR3 spells CASSFDRVEGTEAFF. The CDR3 region has the DNA TGCGCCAGCAGCTTCGACAGGGTCGAGGGGACTGAAGCTTTCTTT.

This clonotype was counted at least ten times. The chain combines TRBV12-3 or TRBV12-4 with TRBJ2-7; unclear D gene. The V and J ends lost 6 bases and 5 bases respectively, with 11 bases between them. The CDR3 length is 12 residues. In DNA form, the CDR3 reads TGTGCCAGCAGCCCCTGGTTGGACGAGCAGTACTTC. It is translated as CASSPWLDEQYF.

This clonotype was seen just once. This chain links TRBV5-1 with TRBJ2-5; 7 bases align to TRBD2. There are 15 residues in the CDR3. J was trimmed by 5 bases and V by 3 bases; bases with no gene match: 10. The germline V gene encodes CDR1 SGHRS and CDR2 YFSETQ. In DNA, the CDR3 is TGCGCCAGCAGCTCGAAGGCGGGGGTTGGGGAGACCCAGTACTTC. This codes for CASSSKAGVGETQYF.

This clonotype showed up just a few times. The DNA for the CDR3 is TGTGCCAGCAGTTCCGGGACTAGCGGGGGCACAGATACGCAGTATTTT. This sequence encodes CASSSGTSGGTDTQYF. The chain is built from TRBV12-3 or TRBV12-4 and TRBJ2-3, with 13 bases identical to TRBD2. The CDR3 is 16 amino acids. The trim removed 4 bases at V and 1 base at J, leaving 2 bases unmatched.

Many counts were recorded for this clonotype. The chain is built from TRBV5-1 and TRBJ2-5; no clear D gene. This CDR3 spans 15 amino acids. The germline V gene has CDR1 SGHRS and CDR2 YFSETQ. V lost 0 bases and J lost 2, with 11 bases in between. The CDR3 here is CASSLGSVTQETQYF. The DNA of the CDR3 is TGCGCCAGCAGCTTGGGTTCCGTCACACAAGAGACCCAGTACTTC.

In nucleotides, the CDR3 is TGTGCCAGCAGTTGGCTGCCCGGGACAGTAGAGACCCAGTACTTC. Its protein product is CASSWLPGTVETQYF. The chain recombines TRBV28 with TRBJ2-5, with 7 bases fitting TRBD1. Germline CDR1 MDHEN, CDR2 SYDVKM. The V segment lost 4 bases and the J segment 4 bases; nucleotides outside the gene matches: 9. The CDR3 contains 15 residues.

The CDR3 sequence is CASTPGWQEKLFF. CDR3 nucleotides: TGTGCCAGCACCCCGGGGTGGCAGGAAAAACTGTTTTTT. The genes are TRBV25-1 and TRBJ1-4; D call uncertain. Trimming left V 7 bases short and J 8 bases short, with 14 bases between. CDR1 and CDR2 (germline): MGHDK, SYGVNS. The CDR3 is 13 residues long.

This clonotype was counted many times. The rearrangement joins TRBV5-1 to TRBJ2-7, with a possible D match to TRBD2 (6 bases). The CDR3 runs 17 residues. V gave up 0 bases and J gave up 2 bases, with 18 bases separating them. Germline-derived CDR1 and CDR2 are SGHRS and YFSETQ. The CDR3 DNA sequence: TGCGCCAGCAGCTTGGCCAAGAAACTAGCTGTTACCTACGAGCAGTACTTC. Encoded protein: CASSLAKKLAVTYEQYF.

The sample holds a few counts of this clonotype. V and J are TRBV4-1 and TRBJ1-1; D might be TRBD1 (5 bases). The germline V and J ends were trimmed by 1 base and 6 bases, with 9 bases remaining between them. Germline V lookup: CDR1 MGHRA, CDR2 YSYEKL. The CDR3 consists of 13 residues. In DNA, the CDR3 is TGCGCCAGCAGCCAAGTCGAAGGGGCTGAAGCTTTCTTT. Amino acid sequence: CASSQVEGAEAFF.

The CDR3 here is CATSDLDGETQYF. The CDR3 coding sequence is TGTGCCACCAGTGATTTGGACGGAGAGACCCAGTACTTC. J is TRBJ2-5 and V is TRBV24-1; no definite D call. V gave up 0 bases and J gave up 4 bases, with 5 bases separating them. The CDR3 extends over 13 amino acids. CDR1 is KGHDR, CDR2 SFDVKD, per germline.

The V and J genes are TRBV6-5 and TRBJ2-3; D is unresolved. This CDR3 is 14 amino acids long. V was clipped by 0 bases and J by 7 bases, with 11 bases between them. Per the germline V gene, CDR1 is MNHEY and CDR2 is SVGAGI. This CDR3 is CASSYSSPGYTQYF. The CDR3 region has the DNA TGTGCCAGCAGTTACTCGAGTCCAGGCTATACGCAGTATTTT.

This clonotype was found a few times. V gene TRBV5-1 combines with J gene TRBJ2-7, with D maybe TRBD1 (6 bases). V was shortened by 2 bases and J by 7 bases, with 13 bases between the two germline ends. The CDR3 length is 13 residues. CDR1 and CDR2 (germline): SGHRS, YFSETQ. Here the CDR3 reads CASSFLVQGEQYF. The DNA of the CDR3 is TGCGCCAGCAGCTTTCTAGTACAGGGAGAGCAGTACTTC.

This clonotype has more than one count but fewer than ten. This sequence may be a read error, since a much larger clone differs from it by one base. This CDR3 reads CASSKAYEQYF. CDR3 nucleotides: TGTGCCAGCAGCAAAGCCTACGAGCAGTACTTC. The rearrangement links TRBV7-8 to TRBJ2-7; D unclear. Germline assignment: CDR1 SGHVS and CDR2 FQNEAQ. V lost 5 bases and J 2 bases, leaving 4 bases between the germline ends. The CDR3 length is 11 residues.

This clonotype has just a few counts. The V and J genes are TRBV12-3 or TRBV12-4 and TRBJ2-3; the D gene is possibly TRBD1 (5 bases). The V end was cut by 1 base, the J end by 6 bases, with 20 bases between. This CDR3 spans 17 amino acids. In DNA form, the CDR3 reads TGTGCCAGCAGTTTAGTATTAGGGGCGACCCCCCCGGATACGCAGTATTTT. This sequence encodes CASSLVLGATPPDTQYF.

This clonotype was counted only a few times. This rearrangement joins TRBV6-5 to TRBJ2-7; the D is unclear. This CDR3 is 14 amino acids long. CDR1 and CDR2 (germline): MNHEY, SVGAGI. Trimming shortened V by 2 bases and J by 1 base, and 9 bases separated the two germline ends. DNA for the CDR3: TGTGCCAGCAGTTACGAGGCTCTTTCCTACGAGCAGTACTTC. Amino acid sequence: CASSYEALSYEQYF.

V and J are TRBV5-6 and TRBJ2-7; D is tentatively TRBD1 or TRBD2 (5 bases each). Germline CDR1 is SGHDT and CDR2 is YYEEEE. V was pared by 2 bases and J by 4 bases, with 13 bases between. The CDR3 has 14 residues. This chain's CDR3 is CASSFRGAYYEQYF. CDR3 DNA: TGTGCCAGCAGCTTCCGGGGCGCGTATTACGAGCAGTACTTC.

This clonotype was observed a few times. The chain couples TRBV7-9 to TRBJ1-5; 7 bases align to TRBD1. The germline gives CDR1 SEHNR, CDR2 FQNEAQ (reference sequence). The CDR3 extends over 15 amino acids. J lost 8 bases, V lost 5 bases, and 12 bases had no gene match. The CDR3 region has the DNA TGTGCCAGCAGCCAGACCGGGACTCAGGGGGAGCCCCAGCATTTT. The encoded protein is CASSQTGTQGEPQHF.

The chain is built from TRBV20-1 and TRBJ2-5, with 7 bases lining up with TRBD2. Germline CDR1 is DFQATT and CDR2 is SNEGSKA (reference sequence). With V trimmed by 0 bases and J by 4 bases, 11 bases remained unmatched. The CDR3 sequence is 16 residues long. The CDR3 DNA is TGCAGTGCTAGAGATTATCGCGGGAGAGCATTAGAGACCCAGTACTTC. Translated: CSARDYRGRALETQYF.